The clone carrying this TCR beta chain was seen many times. The record originates from a study of early T cells in non-severe SARS-CoV-2 infection. The CDR3 runs to 14 residues. Germline CDR1 reads MNHEY; CDR2 reads SVGAGI. J gave up 4 bases and V 6 bases, and 8 bases lay outside the gene matches. TCRdb ran MiXCR on the 5' RACE reads and lists one entry per CDR3 protein. The sample includes 70,000 to 90,000 distinct CDR3 sequences, 15% to 18% of them seen just once. Sample: whole blood. The clonotype originates from an adult who was a healthcare worker with PCR-confirmed SARS-CoV-2 infection or an uninfected control (not recorded which). This sequence joins TRBV6-5 and TRBJ1-2; 7 nucleotides align to TRBD1. The CDR3 is CASSQAPGGYGYTF. In DNA form, the CDR3 reads TGTGCCAGCAGCCAAGCGCCAGGGGGCTATGGCTACACCTTC.